The 10 T cell receptor beta chains presented below share a single source sample, sequenced in a study of cytomegalovirus exposure and HLA in healthy donors. Primers included in the PCR were 60 Vbeta and 13 Jbeta primers. The repertoire was sequenced with immunoSEQ multiplex PCR; TCRdb's copy has only in-frame clones and lacks some. The sample includes about 150,000 clones, 80% to 85% of them seen just once. Sample: PBMCs. These receptors were taken from a woman under 30 in good health and CMV-seronegative.

V is TRBV12-5 and J is TRBJ1-1; D uncertain. Trimming shortened V by 2 bases and J by 1 base, and 5 bases separated the two germline ends. CDR3 size: 13 residues. The V gene's germline CDR1 is LGHNT and CDR2 FRNRAP. CDR3 coding DNA: TGTGCTAGTGGTTTGCTTCCGAACACTGAAGCTTTCTTT. It is translated as CASGLLPNTEAFF.

The chain has TRBV11-2 and TRBJ2-7; tentatively, D is TRBD2 (5 bases). CDR1 is SGHAT, CDR2 FQNNGV, per germline. Trimming removed 2 bases from V and 4 bases from J, with 15 bases in between. The CDR3 has 15 residues. DNA for the CDR3: TGTGCCAGCAGCTTACGTCGGGGTCCCGTTTACGAGCAGTACTTC. This translates into CASSLRRGPVYEQYF. The full variable domain, in which reference TRBV11-2 and TRBJ2-7 provide the parts outside the CDR3, is EAGVAQSPRYKIIEKRQSVAFWCNPISGHATLYWYQQILGQGPKLLIQFQNNGVVDDSQLPKDRFSAERLKGVDSTLKIQPAKLEDSAVYLCASSLRRGPVYEQYFGPGTRLTVT.

The table lists this clone with a few counts. This rearrangement joins TRBV19 to TRBJ1-6; D is undetermined. The CDR3 has 13 amino acids. V dropped 3 bases and J dropped 10 bases, with 10 bases sitting between them. Germline CDR1 reads LNHDA; CDR2 reads SQIVND (reference sequence). CDR3 in amino acids: CASSIKLESPLHF. CDR3 bases: TGTGCCAGTAGTATTAAGTTGGAGTCACCCCTCCACTTT.

The chain combines TRBV6-5 with TRBJ1-2; TRBD1 matches 9 bases. The CDR3 is 14 amino acids. Looked up from germline, CDR1 is MNHEY and CDR2 is SVGAGI. V lost 6 bases to trimming and J lost 6 bases; unmatched junction nucleotides: 8. CDR3 residues: CASRVRDRVHGYTF. The CDR3 DNA is TGTGCCAGCAGAGTCCGGGACAGGGTGCATGGCTACACCTTC.

A single count supports this clone. The rearrangement joins TRBV28 to TRBJ1-2; no definite D call. The CDR3 runs to 14 residues. V dropped 2 bases and J dropped 7 bases, with 14 bases sitting between them. Per germline, CDR1 MDHEN and CDR2 SYDVKM. CDR3 protein: CASSLLPPAGGYTF. DNA for the CDR3: TGTGCCAGCAGTTTACTACCCCCGGCGGGTGGCTACACCTTC.

The CDR3 is CASSLSPRVDNYGYTF. The CDR3 bases are TGTGCCAGCAGTTTATCCCCCAGGGTTGACAACTATGGCTACACCTTC. The rearrangement joins TRBV27 to TRBJ1-2; a weak D match, TRBD1 (5 bases). Trimming cost V 0 bases and J 2 bases, with 13 bases left between them. The CDR3 sequence is 16 residues long. Germline V gene data show CDR1 as MNHEY and CDR2 as SMNVEV (reference sequence).

J is TRBJ2-7 and V is TRBV30, with TRBD1 as a possible D gene (5 bases). The CDR3 is made up of 15 amino acids. V was pared by 4 bases and J by 4 bases, with 20 bases between. Germline V gene lookup returns CDR1 GTSNPN and CDR2 SVGIG (reference sequence). The CDR3 loop is CAWTTRREPGYEQYF. The CDR3 DNA is TGTGCCTGGACTACCCGCAGGGAACCCGGGTACGAGCAGTACTTC.

As for this clone: A junction boundary mismatches the germline segment, possibly from a read error. V is TRBV7-9 and J is TRBJ2-2, with D possibly being TRBD2 (6 bases). The germline gives CDR1 SEHNR, CDR2 FQNEAQ (reference sequence). CDR3 size: 16 residues. The CDR3 loop reads CSSSLKYGGGTGELFF. The CDR3 DNA sequence: TGTTCCAGCAGCTTAAAATACGGGGGTGGCACCGGGGAGCTGTTTTTT.

The genes are TRBV7-9 and TRBJ2-6; TRBD2 agrees at 8 bases. The V segment lost 1 base and the J segment 2 bases; nucleotides outside the gene matches: 7. CDR1 SEHNR and CDR2 FQNEAQ come from the germline V gene (reference sequence). CDR3 size: 18 residues. The CDR3 DNA follows: TGTGCCAGCAGCTTAGTCGGGAGGGTTGGCACTGGGGCCAACGTCCTGACTTTC. Encoded protein: CASSLVGRVGTGANVLTF.

This sequence joins TRBV6-6 and TRBJ2-2; D remains unclear. Germline lookup yields CDR1 MNHNY and CDR2 SVGAGI (reference sequence). The CDR3 totals 15 residues. Trimming took 6 bases from V and 0 from J, leaving 11 bases between them. CDR3: CASSLYSTNTGELFF. The CDR3 nucleotides are TGTGCCAGCAGCTTATACAGTACGAACACCGGGGAGCTGTTTTTT.